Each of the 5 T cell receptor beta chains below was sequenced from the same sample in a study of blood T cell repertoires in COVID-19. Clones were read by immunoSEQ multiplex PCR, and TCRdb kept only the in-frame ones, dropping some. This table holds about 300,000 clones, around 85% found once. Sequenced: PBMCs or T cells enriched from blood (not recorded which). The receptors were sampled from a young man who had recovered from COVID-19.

CDR3 residues: CASSQWTGVIYNEQFF. In DNA form, the CDR3 reads TGCGCCAGCAGCCAGTGGACAGGGGTCATTTACAATGAGCAGTTCTTC. V and J are TRBV4-1 and TRBJ2-1, with 9 bases fitting TRBD1. V lost 3 bases to trimming and J lost 4 bases; unmatched junction nucleotides: 7. The germline V gene has CDR1 MGHRA and CDR2 YSYEKL. The length of the CDR3 is 16 residues.

CDR3 in amino acids: CASSLMPSTDTNEKLFF. The CDR3 region has the DNA TGTGCCAGCAGTTTAATGCCATCGACAGATACTAATGAAAAACTGTTTTTT. The chain employs TRBV27 and TRBJ1-4; perhaps TRBD1 as D (5 bases). V gave up 2 bases and J gave up 2 bases, with 15 bases separating them. The CDR3 runs to 17 residues. The germline CDR1 and CDR2 sequences are MNHEY and SMNVEV (reference sequence).

In DNA form, the CDR3 reads TGTGCCAGCAGTGACGGGACAGGGGGCAAGCAGTACTTC. The encoded protein is CASSDGTGGKQYF. The J gene is TRBJ2-7, the V gene TRBV6-4; 12 bases fit TRBD1. Germline assignment: CDR1 MRHNA and CDR2 SNTAGT. The CDR3 extends over 13 amino acids. V lost 2 bases, J lost 8 bases, and 1 base stayed unmatched.

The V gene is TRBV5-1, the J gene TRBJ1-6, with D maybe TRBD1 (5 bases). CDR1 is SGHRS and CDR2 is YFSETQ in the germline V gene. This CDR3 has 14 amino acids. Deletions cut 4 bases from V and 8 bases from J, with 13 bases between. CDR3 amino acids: CASSVQVPDSPLHF. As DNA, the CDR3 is TGCGCCAGCAGCGTACAGGTCCCCGATTCACCCCTCCACTTT.

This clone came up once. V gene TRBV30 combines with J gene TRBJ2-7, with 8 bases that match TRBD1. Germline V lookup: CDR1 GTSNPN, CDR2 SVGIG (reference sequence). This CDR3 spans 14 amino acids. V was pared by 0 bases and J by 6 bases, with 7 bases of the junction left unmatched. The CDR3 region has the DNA TGTGCCTGGAGTGTTTCTCAGGGGGCTCGCGAGCAGTACTTC. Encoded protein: CAWSVSQGAREQYF. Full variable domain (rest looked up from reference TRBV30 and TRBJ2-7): SQTIHQWPATLVQPVGSPLSLECTVEGTSNPNLYWYRQAAGRGLQLLFYSVGIGQISSEVPQNLSASRPQDRQFILSSKKLLLSDSGFYLCAWSVSQGAREQYFGPGTRLTVT.